The 31 T cell receptor beta chains in this list originate from one sample, sequenced in a study of T-cell memory formation after mild COVID-19. TCRdb re-derived calls from the 5' RACE reads in MiXCR, one entry per CDR3 protein. The sample lists about 350,000 distinct CDR3 sequences, around 28% seen once, with about 14% in the top ten. The specimen sequenced was PBMCs or a T cell subset sorted from them (not recorded which). The receptor set was obtained from an adult woman who had mild COVID-19 (a few samples of this study predate the infection). Cell type and time point are not known.

The genes are TRBV6-5 and TRBJ1-4, with D hard to call. The CDR3 contains 14 residues. V was cut by 4 bases and J by 0 bases, with 6 bases left in between. CDR1 and CDR2 (germline): MNHEY, SVGAGI. The CDR3 loop reads CASSFRPTNEKLFF. CDR3 in DNA: TGTGCCAGCAGTTTCCGGCCAACTAATGAAAAACTGTTTTTT.

The chain carries TRBV5-6 and TRBJ1-1; TRBD1 aligns across 10 bases. The CDR3 consists of 17 residues. CDR1 is SGHDT, CDR2 YYEEEE, per germline. Unmatched junction bases numbered 15, after V lost 3 bases and J lost 7 bases. CDR3 loop: CASSYGTGVRASLEAFF. As DNA, the CDR3 is TGTGCCAGCAGCTACGGGACAGGGGTTAGGGCTTCCCTTGAAGCTTTCTTT. Supplemented by reference TRBV5-6 and TRBJ1-1, the full variable domain reads DAGVTQSPTHLIKTRGQQVTLRCSPKSGHDTVSWYQQALGQGPQFIFQYYEEEERQRGNFPDRFSGHQFPNYSSELNVNALLLGDSALYLCASSYGTGVRASLEAFFGQGTRLTVV.

The table lists this clonotype with a few counts. The chain joins TRBV4-2 to TRBJ2-1; the D gene is possibly TRBD2 (6 bases). Deletions cut 4 bases from V and 8 bases from J, with 18 bases between. CDR1 LGHNA and CDR2 YNFKEQ come from the germline V gene. The CDR3 is 15 amino acids. In nucleotides, the CDR3 is TGTGCCAGCAGCCTTGCGGGCGGGGTGGGTGATGAGCAGTTCTTC. Protein sequence: CASSLAGGVGDEQFF.

The chain uses TRBV4-1 and TRBJ2-7; the match to TRBD1 covers 11 bases. Germline loops: CDR1 MGHRA, CDR2 YSYEKL. Trimming took 4 bases from V and 3 from J; bases not matched to a gene: 23. The length of the CDR3 is 21 residues. The DNA of the CDR3 is TGCGCCAGCAGCCTACACCCCTCCGGGACAGGGGGATTGGTAAACAACTACGAGCAGTACTTC. It specifies CASSLHPSGTGGLVNNYEQYF.

This rearrangement joins TRBV29-1 to TRBJ2-2; no definite D call. The CDR3 covers 10 residues. Germline V gene lookup returns CDR1 SQVTM and CDR2 ANQGSEA. Deletions cut 4 bases from V and 6 bases from J, with 3 bases between. For the CDR3, the DNA is TGCAGCGTTGCTGCCGGGGAGCTGTTTTTT. Encoded protein: CSVAAGELFF.

The V call is TRBV6-6, the J call TRBJ2-2; no firm D call. Germline lookup yields CDR1 MNHNY and CDR2 SVGAGI (reference sequence). CDR3 length: 16 amino acids. V gave up 0 bases and J gave up 2 bases, with 10 bases separating them. CDR3 nucleotide sequence: TGTGCCAGCAGTTACTCGACACAGCTCAACACCGGGGAGCTGTTTTTT. Protein: CASSYSTQLNTGELFF.

This rearrangement joins TRBV6-5 to TRBJ2-7; 9 nucleotides match TRBD1. The CDR3 is 14 residues long. Germline lookup yields CDR1 MNHEY and CDR2 SVGAGI. V trimming: 6 bases; J trimming: 6 bases; junction bases outside the gene matches: 9. The CDR3 here is CASSSGTGPSEQYF. The CDR3 coding sequence is TGTGCCAGCAGCTCCGGGACAGGGCCCAGCGAGCAGTACTTC.

Here the CDR3 reads CASSLEDRVAGELFF. In DNA form, the CDR3 reads TGCGCCAGCAGCCTAGAGGACAGGGTGGCCGGGGAGCTGTTTTTT. J is TRBJ2-2 and V is TRBV4-1; 8 nucleotides agree with TRBD1. With V trimmed by 4 bases and J by 6 bases, 7 bases remained unmatched. The CDR3 is 15 amino acids. Germline V gene data show CDR1 as MGHRA and CDR2 as YSYEKL.

The V and J genes are TRBV9 and TRBJ2-7; D is ambiguous. This CDR3 comprises 14 residues. Trimming pared 0 bases from V and 2 bases from J, leaving 9 bases between. CDR1 and CDR2 from the germline V gene are SGDLS and YYNGEE. CDR3 sequence reads: CASSVAAAPYEQYF. The CDR3 region has the DNA TGTGCCAGCAGCGTAGCCGCTGCGCCCTACGAGCAGTACTTC.

This clonotype has a handful of counts. The chain links TRBV7-2 to TRBJ2-7, with D possibly TRBD1 on 6 matching bases. The CDR3 runs to 15 residues. V lost 0 bases, J lost 2 bases, and 11 bases lay in between. Germline loops: CDR1 SGHTA, CDR2 FQGNSA. CDR3 DNA sequence: TGTGCCAGCAGCTTAGCGCAGGGGCGGACCTACGAGCAGTACTTC. Residues: CASSLAQGRTYEQYF.

This clonotype has only a few counts. The genes are TRBV9 and TRBJ2-5; 9 nucleotides line up with TRBD1. Trimming cost V 0 bases and J 1 base; bases outside gene matches: 4. CDR3 length: 16 residues. Germline CDR1 reads SGDLS; CDR2 reads YYNGEE. Written as DNA, the CDR3 is TGTGCCAGCAGCGTAGTGGGACAGGGTATCCAAGAGACCCAGTACTTC. This sequence encodes CASSVVGQGIQETQYF.

The rearrangement links TRBV7-3 to TRBJ2-7; 9 bases line up with TRBD2. This CDR3 has 17 residues. Per the germline V gene, CDR1 is SGHTA and CDR2 is FQGTGA. V lost 0 bases to trimming and J lost 0 bases; unmatched junction nucleotides: 6. The CDR3 nucleotides are TGTGCCAGCAGCTTAACAGCTAGCGGGACCCTCTCCTACGAGCAGTACTTC. The encoded protein is CASSLTASGTLSYEQYF.

CDR3 DNA sequence: TGCAGTGCTAAGGGACTAAACATTCAGTACTTC. Encoded protein: CSAKGLNIQYF. The chain employs TRBV20-1 and TRBJ2-4; tentatively, D is TRBD2 (6 bases). Germline CDR1 is DFQATT and CDR2 is SNEGSKA (reference sequence). Trimming left V 4 bases short and J 6 bases short, with 7 bases between. The CDR3 totals 11 residues.

CDR3 nucleotides: TGCAGTGCTATCTTCAGCGGGAGGTTAGATACGCAGTATTTT. Encoded protein: CSAIFSGRLDTQYF. The rearrangement uses TRBV20-1 and TRBJ2-3; 9 positions match TRBD2. Germline CDR1 reads DFQATT; CDR2 reads SNEGSKA (reference sequence). V shed 4 bases, J shed 5 bases, and the junction held 7 bases outside the gene matches. This CDR3 is built from 14 residues.

V is TRBV12-3 or TRBV12-4 and J is TRBJ1-1; no definite D call. The ends were cut back, 3 bases at V and 9 bases at J, with 8 bases in the middle. The CDR3 is 11 residues long. CDR3 amino acids: CASSFGRQAFF. The CDR3 DNA reads TGTGCCAGCAGTTTTGGGCGACAAGCTTTCTTT.

The J gene is TRBJ2-2, the V gene TRBV5-1; either TRBD1 or TRBD2 may supply D (5 bases each). The CDR3 sequence is 15 residues long. V was cut by 5 bases and J by 1 base, with 12 bases left in between. The germline CDR1 and CDR2 sequences are SGHRS and YFSETQ. The CDR3 protein is CASRPGPKNTGELFF. For the CDR3, the DNA is TGCGCCAGCAGGCCGGGACCAAAGAACACCGGGGAGCTGTTTTTT.

The V and J genes are TRBV18 and TRBJ2-5; 12 nucleotides match TRBD2. The germline V gene encodes CDR1 KGHSH and CDR2 LQKENI. Trimming took 3 bases from V and 5 from J; bases not matched to a gene: 4. The CDR3 covers 15 residues. The CDR3 DNA reads TGTGCCAGCTCACCGACTAGCGGGAGATCGGAGACCCAGTACTTC. It codes for CASSPTSGRSETQYF.

This clonotype was seen a few times. The V and J genes are TRBV7-2 and TRBJ2-1, with 8 bases that match TRBD2. CDR1 and CDR2 from the germline V gene are SGHTA and FQGNSA. The CDR3 length is 14 residues. Trimming at V came to 6 bases and at J to 12 bases, leaving 13 bases not matched to a gene. CDR3 DNA sequence: TGTGCCAGCAGATTTTCAGGGACAACTAGCGGGCAGTTCTTC. It yields the protein CASRFSGTTSGQFF.

The V and J genes are TRBV7-2 and TRBJ2-7; the D gene is possibly TRBD1 (6 bases). CDR3 length equals 14 residues. V lost 0 bases to trimming and J lost 2 bases, with 8 bases between them. The V gene's germline CDR1 is SGHTA and CDR2 FQGNSA. The DNA for the CDR3 is TGTGCCAGCAGCTTAGCGGCAGGGGCCTACGAGCAGTACGTC. This gives the protein CASSLAAGAYEQYV.

This chain joins TRBV20-1 and TRBJ2-7, with 7 bases lining up with TRBD1. The V gene's germline CDR1 is DFQATT and CDR2 SNEGSKA (reference sequence). The CDR3 loop spans 14 amino acids. J was trimmed by 1 base and V by 6 bases; bases with no gene match: 9. The CDR3 DNA reads TGCAGTGCCAAACAGGGGCCCCTTTCCTACGAGCAGTACTTC. Amino acid sequence: CSAKQGPLSYEQYF.

The V call is TRBV5-1, the J call TRBJ1-1; D is unresolved. The CDR3 totals 14 residues. CDR1 and CDR2 from the germline V gene are SGHRS and YFSETQ. Trimming removed 2 bases from V and 1 base from J, with 9 bases in between. The CDR3 DNA reads as TGCGCCAGCAGCTTTGGGCGATCGAACACTGAAGCTTTCTTT. Its protein is CASSFGRSNTEAFF.

This rearrangement joins TRBV13 to TRBJ2-7, with TRBD2 identical over 7 bases. Germline CDR1 is PRHDT and CDR2 is FYEKMQ (reference sequence). J was trimmed by 0 bases and V by 3 bases; bases with no gene match: 2. This CDR3 has 14 amino acids. Written as DNA, the CDR3 is TGTGCCAGCAGCTTCCAGCGGGGCTCCTACGAGCAGTACTTC. Amino acids: CASSFQRGSYEQYF.

This clonotype was picked up many times. The chain carries TRBV7-8 and TRBJ2-5, with D hard to call. This CDR3 spans 13 amino acids. Germline V gene lookup returns CDR1 SGHVS and CDR2 FQNEAQ. V shed 2 bases and J shed 2 bases, with 6 bases lying between them. The CDR3 reads CASSLYQQETQYF. CDR3 nucleotide sequence: TGTGCCAGCAGCTTATACCAGCAAGAGACCCAGTACTTC.

The sample holds a few counts of this clonotype. The V gene is TRBV30, the J gene TRBJ2-7, with D maybe TRBD1 (5 bases). Looked up from germline, CDR1 is GTSNPN and CDR2 is SVGIG (reference sequence). The CDR3 covers 11 residues. V lost 1 base to trimming and J lost 4 bases, with 5 bases between them. This chain's CDR3 is CAWSAGYEQYF. The CDR3 coding sequence is TGTGCCTGGAGTGCAGGGTACGAGCAGTACTTC.

This clonotype was recorded a few times. The chain employs TRBV29-1 and TRBJ2-4, with D possibly being TRBD1 (6 bases). The CDR3 consists of 15 residues. The V end was cut by 6 bases, the J end by 2 bases, with 17 bases between. Germline V gene lookup returns CDR1 SQVTM and CDR2 ANQGSEA. CDR3 sequence reads: CSVATGLDTKNIQYF. The CDR3 DNA reads TGCAGCGTCGCTACAGGGCTGGATACCAAAAACATTCAGTACTTC. The variable domain in full, with the rest retrieved from reference TRBV29-1 and TRBJ2-4, is SAVISQKPSRDICQRGTSLTIQCQVDSQVTMMFWYRQQPGQSLTLIATANQGSEATYESGFVIDKFPISRPNLTFSTLTVSNMSPEDSSIYLCSVATGLDTKNIQYFGAGTRLSVL.

The chain combines TRBV4-3 with TRBJ1-4; TRBD1 matches 8 bases. CDR1 LGHNA and CDR2 YSLEER come from the germline V gene. This CDR3 is built from 18 residues. The V gene end was trimmed by 0 bases and the J gene end by 5 bases; junction bases not matched to a gene: 11. This CDR3 is CASSQDSHSRDRNEKLFF. CDR3 bases: TGCGCCAGCAGCCAAGATTCACACTCCCGGGACAGGAATGAAAAACTGTTTTTT.

The chain employs TRBV6-6 and TRBJ1-2; TRBD1 might be the D (6 bases). The CDR3 covers 16 residues. V shed 2 bases and J shed 6 bases, with 19 bases lying between them. CDR1 and CDR2 (germline): MNHNY, SVGAGI (reference sequence). The CDR3, as DNA: TGTGCCAGCAGTTACGGGGGCCGGGTTGAGTCGAATGGCTACACCTTC. Its translation is CASSYGGRVESNGYTF.

This clonotype was counted a few times. CDR3 coding DNA: TGTGCCAGCAGTTCCACTAGCGGGGGGATCTACGAGCAGTACTTC. Residues: CASSSTSGGIYEQYF. J is TRBJ2-7 and V is TRBV12-3 or TRBV12-4; 12 nucleotides align to TRBD2. The CDR3 extends over 15 amino acids. V was pared by 4 bases and J by 3 bases, with 4 bases of the junction left unmatched.

This clonotype was detected a few times. The rearrangement joins TRBV5-6 to TRBJ2-5; TRBD2 matches at 13 bases. The CDR3 runs to 19 residues. Looked up from germline, CDR1 is SGHDT and CDR2 is YYEEEE. The V gene end was trimmed by 2 bases and the J gene end by 2 bases; junction bases not matched to a gene: 12. CDR3 in DNA: TGTGCCAGCAGCTTACCAAGGTTCGGACTAGCGGGAGTACAAGAGACCCAGTACTTC. The encoded protein is CASSLPRFGLAGVQETQYF.

The rearrangement links TRBV15 to TRBJ1-5; unclear D gene. There are 14 residues in the CDR3. Germline-derived CDR1 and CDR2 are LNHNV and YYDKDF (reference sequence). Trimming stripped 4 bases from V and 7 bases from J, with 14 bases between. The CDR3 DNA follows: TGTGCCACCAGCAACGGGAACTTCAGGCAGCCCCAGCATTTT. This encodes CATSNGNFRQPQHF.

The chain recombines TRBV14 with TRBJ2-2; 8 nucleotides agree with TRBD1. V was pared by 4 bases and J by 6 bases, with 10 bases of the junction left unmatched. The CDR3 totals 16 residues. The germline V gene has CDR1 SGHDN and CDR2 FVKESK. CDR3 in amino acids: CASSPIGQGGPGELFF. DNA of the CDR3: TGTGCCAGCAGCCCGATTGGACAGGGAGGCCCCGGGGAGCTGTTTTTT.